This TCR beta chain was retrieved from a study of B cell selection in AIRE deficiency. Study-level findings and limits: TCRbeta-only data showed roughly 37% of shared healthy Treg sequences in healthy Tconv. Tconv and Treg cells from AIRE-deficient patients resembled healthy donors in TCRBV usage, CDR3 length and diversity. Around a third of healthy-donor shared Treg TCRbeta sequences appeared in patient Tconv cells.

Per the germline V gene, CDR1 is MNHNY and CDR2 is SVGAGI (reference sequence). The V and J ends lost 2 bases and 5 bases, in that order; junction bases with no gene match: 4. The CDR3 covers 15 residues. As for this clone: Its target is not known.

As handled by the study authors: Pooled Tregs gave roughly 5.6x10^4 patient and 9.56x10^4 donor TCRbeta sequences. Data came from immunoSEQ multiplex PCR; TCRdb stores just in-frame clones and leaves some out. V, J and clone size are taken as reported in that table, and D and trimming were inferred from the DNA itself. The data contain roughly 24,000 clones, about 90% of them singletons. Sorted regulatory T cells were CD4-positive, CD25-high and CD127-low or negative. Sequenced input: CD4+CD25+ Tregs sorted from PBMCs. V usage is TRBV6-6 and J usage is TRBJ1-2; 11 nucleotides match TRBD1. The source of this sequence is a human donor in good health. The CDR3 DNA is TGTGCCAGCAGTTACGCAAGGGACAGGGGGTATGGCTACACCTTC. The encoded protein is CASSYARDRGYGYTF.